In its sample, the clone carrying this TCR beta chain was seen many times. The data derive from a study of T cells in Graves' hyperthyroidism and ophthalmopathy. Unmatched junction bases numbered 5, after V lost 0 bases and J lost 3 bases. The CDR3 runs 15 residues. CDR1 is DFQATT and CDR2 is SNEGSKA in the germline V gene (reference sequence). RNA transcripts served as the template for amplifying TCR beta CDR3 regions. A first-round RT-PCR of the TCR CDR3 used the HTBI primer set. TCRdb processed the multiplex PCR reads anew with MiXCR; each CDR3 protein has one entry. The top ten clones hold around 10% of a sample with hundreds of thousands of distinct CDR3 sequences, around 22% of them seen once.

Sequenced sample: blood. The receptor comes from a woman aged 25 to 39 with Graves' ophthalmopathy. V gene TRBV20-1 combines with J gene TRBJ1-3; 7 bases match TRBD1. CDR3 sequence: CSARDPRDSGNTIYF. The CDR3 DNA sequence: TGCAGTGCTAGAGACCCCCGGGACAGTGGAAACACCATATATTTT.